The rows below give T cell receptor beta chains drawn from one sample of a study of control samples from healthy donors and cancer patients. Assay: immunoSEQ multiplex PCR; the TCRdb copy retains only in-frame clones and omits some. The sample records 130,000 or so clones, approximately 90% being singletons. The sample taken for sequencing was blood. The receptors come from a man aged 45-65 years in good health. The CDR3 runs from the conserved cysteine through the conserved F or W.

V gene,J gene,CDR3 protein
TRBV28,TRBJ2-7,CASKLFYEQYF
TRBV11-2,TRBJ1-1,CASSLEVTATEAFF
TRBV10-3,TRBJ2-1,CAISPLYRGQYNEQFF
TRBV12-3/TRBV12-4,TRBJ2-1,CASSLSGRHEQFF
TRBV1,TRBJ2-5,CTSSLPPPTSGEETQYF
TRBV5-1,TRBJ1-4,CASSWKGGDEKLFF
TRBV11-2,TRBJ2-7,CASSFRDGPYEQYF
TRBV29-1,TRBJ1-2,CSVDRNNYGYTF
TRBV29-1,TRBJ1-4,CSVAMESEKLFF
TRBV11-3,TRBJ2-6,CASSGIRQAGANVLTF
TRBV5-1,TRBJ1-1,CASSLGWGARTEAFF
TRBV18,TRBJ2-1,CASSPYLEAGVSYNEQFF
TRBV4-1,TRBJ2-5,CASSQGSPGETQYF
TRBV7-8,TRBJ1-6,CASSLEGPGMSSPLHF
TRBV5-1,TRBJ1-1,CASSVRQGDTEAFF
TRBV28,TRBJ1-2,CASQAGTPGYTF
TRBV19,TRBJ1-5,CASSPDRAQPQHF
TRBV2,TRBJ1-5,CASKAAIESNQPQHF
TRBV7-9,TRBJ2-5,CASSYGLAGPLETQYF
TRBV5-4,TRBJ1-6,CASSLSGALGSPLHF
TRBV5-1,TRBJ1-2,CASSSGGLATYGYTF
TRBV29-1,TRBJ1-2,CSAGDSGGYGYTF
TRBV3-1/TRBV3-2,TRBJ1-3,CASSQGSSGNTIYF
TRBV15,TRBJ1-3,CATRTGGGNTIYF
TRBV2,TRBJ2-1,CASSGGLLSGLGVFF
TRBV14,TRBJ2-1,CASSQHHLANEQFF
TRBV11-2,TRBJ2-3,CASSLWPGEDTQYF
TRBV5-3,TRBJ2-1,CARSPREASGGFYNEQFF
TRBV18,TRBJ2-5,CASSRGTARQETQYF
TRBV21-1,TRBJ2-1,CASSNVGPSSYNEQFF
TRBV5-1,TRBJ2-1,CASALSGGPGDMREQFF
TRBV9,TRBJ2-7,CASSSGDYSYEQYF
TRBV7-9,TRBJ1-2,CASSPRGDYGYTF
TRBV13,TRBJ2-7,CASSSRLAGTTYEQYF
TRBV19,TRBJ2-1,CASSPTSGAYNEQFF
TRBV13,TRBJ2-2,CASSLSRDTGELFF
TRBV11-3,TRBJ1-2,CASSLTAGYGYTF
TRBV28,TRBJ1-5,CASGVHGGNQPQHF
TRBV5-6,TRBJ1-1,CASSSLWTGPLPDTEAFF
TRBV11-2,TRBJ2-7,CASSSGRGRGEQYF
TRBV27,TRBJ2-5,CASSPPGLISETQYF
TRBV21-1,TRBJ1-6,CASSKGTGLLSSYNSPLHF
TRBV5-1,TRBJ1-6,CASSTAGGYIDNSPLHF
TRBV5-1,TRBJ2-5,CASSLVPSFEKTQYF
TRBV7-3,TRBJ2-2,CASSLLQGKTGELFF
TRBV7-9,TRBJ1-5,CASSSSIIAVQPQHF
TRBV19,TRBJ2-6,CASSFAPGSSGANVLTF